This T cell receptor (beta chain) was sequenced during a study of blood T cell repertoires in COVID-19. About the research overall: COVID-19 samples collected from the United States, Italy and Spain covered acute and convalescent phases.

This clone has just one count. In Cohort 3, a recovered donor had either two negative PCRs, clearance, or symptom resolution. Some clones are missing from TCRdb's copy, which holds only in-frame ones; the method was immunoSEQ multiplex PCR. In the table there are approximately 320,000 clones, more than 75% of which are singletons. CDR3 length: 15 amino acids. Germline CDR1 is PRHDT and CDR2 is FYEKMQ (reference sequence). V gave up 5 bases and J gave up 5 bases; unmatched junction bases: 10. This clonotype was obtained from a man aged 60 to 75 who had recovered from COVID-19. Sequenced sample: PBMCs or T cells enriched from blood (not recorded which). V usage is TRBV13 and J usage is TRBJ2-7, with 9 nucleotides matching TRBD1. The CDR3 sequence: CASSPTGTGNNEQYF. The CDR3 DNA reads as TGTGCCAGCAGCCCAACCGGGACAGGGAATAACGAGCAGTACTTC.